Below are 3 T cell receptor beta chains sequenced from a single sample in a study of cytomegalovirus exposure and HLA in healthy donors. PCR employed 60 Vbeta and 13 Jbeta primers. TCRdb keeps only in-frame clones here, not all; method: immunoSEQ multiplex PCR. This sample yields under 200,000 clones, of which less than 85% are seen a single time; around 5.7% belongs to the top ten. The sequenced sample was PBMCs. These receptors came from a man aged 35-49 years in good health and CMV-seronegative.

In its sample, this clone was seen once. The CDR3 loop reads CASSFPAGGETQYF. As DNA, the CDR3 is TGTGCCAGCAGTTTTCCGGCCGGGGGGGAGACCCAGTACTTC. V is TRBV5-6 and J is TRBJ2-5; TRBD2 matches 7 bases. This CDR3 has 14 residues. Germline loops: CDR1 SGHDT, CDR2 YYEEEE. The ends lost 5 bases at V and 5 bases at J; junction bases unmatched: 9. The full variable domain, rest sourced from reference TRBV5-6 and TRBJ2-5, is DAGVTQSPTHLIKTRGQQVTLRCSPKSGHDTVSWYQQALGQGPQFIFQYYEEEERQRGNFPDRFSGHQFPNYSSELNVNALLLGDSALYLCASSFPAGGETQYFGPGTRLLVL.

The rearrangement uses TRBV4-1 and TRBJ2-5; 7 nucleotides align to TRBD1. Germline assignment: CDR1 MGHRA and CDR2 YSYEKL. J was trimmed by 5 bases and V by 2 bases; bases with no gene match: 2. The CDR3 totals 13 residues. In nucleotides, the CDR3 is TGCGCCAGCAGCCAAACAGGGGTGGAGACCCAGTACTTC. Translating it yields CASSQTGVETQYF.

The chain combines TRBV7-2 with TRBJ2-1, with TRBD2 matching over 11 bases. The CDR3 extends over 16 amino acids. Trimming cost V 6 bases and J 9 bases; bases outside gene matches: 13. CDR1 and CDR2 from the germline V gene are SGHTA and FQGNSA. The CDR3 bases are TGTGCCAGCAGGCCAACTAGCGGGGGCTCCCGGGGTGAGCAGTTCTTC. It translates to CASRPTSGGSRGEQFF.